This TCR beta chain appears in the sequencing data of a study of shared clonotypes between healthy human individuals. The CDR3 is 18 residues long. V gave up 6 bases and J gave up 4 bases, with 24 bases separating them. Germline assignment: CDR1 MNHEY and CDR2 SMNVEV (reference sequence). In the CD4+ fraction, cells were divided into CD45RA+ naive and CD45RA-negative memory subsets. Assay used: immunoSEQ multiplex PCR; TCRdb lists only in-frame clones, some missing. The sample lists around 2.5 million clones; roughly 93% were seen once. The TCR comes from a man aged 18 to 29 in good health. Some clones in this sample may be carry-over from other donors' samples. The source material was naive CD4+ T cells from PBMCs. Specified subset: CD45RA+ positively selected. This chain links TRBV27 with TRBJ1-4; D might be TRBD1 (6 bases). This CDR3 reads CASRRGTPKPGSNEKLFF. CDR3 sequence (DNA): TGTGCCAGCAGGCGCGGGACACCCAAGCCCGGTAGTAATGAAAAACTGTTTTTT.